The clone carrying this T cell receptor (beta chain) was recorded once. As processed by the authors: Amplification from reference gene primers served as the basis for estimated nucleated cell counts. TCRdb's table, derived via immunoSEQ multiplex PCR, lists solely in-frame clones and lacks some. From that table come the V and J calls and clone size; the DNA was used to work out D and trimming. The sample lists approximately 75,000 clones; around two thirds were seen once. The data originate from a study of blood T cell repertoires in COVID-19. At the level of the study: Donors in the United States, Italy and Spain gave samples during acute or convalescent COVID-19. PBMCs, B-cell-depleted T cells, or T cells provided the cDNA or gDNA that made up the material.

The CDR3 consists of 15 residues. The germline V gene has CDR1 MNHEY and CDR2 SVGEGT. V was cut by 1 base and J by 3 bases, with 10 bases left in between. The sequence derives from a human donor with acute or convalescent COVID-19. The donor label of this sample is uncertain. The chain is built from TRBV6-2 or TRBV6-3 and TRBJ1-5, with TRBD1 as a possible D gene (5 bases). Sequencing was done on a sample of peripheral blood. The CDR3 DNA sequence: TGTGCCAGCAGTTACTTTCAGGGTCACAATCAGCCCCAGCATTTT. Residues: CASSYFQGHNQPQHF.